This T cell receptor beta chain was profiled in a study of STAT5B mutations in CD4+ large granular lymphocyte leukemia. Study-level background: Healthy donors showed HLA-associated enrichment of the CDR3 'QG' motif.

Sequencing was performed with immunoSEQ multiplex PCR; in TCRdb, only in-frame clones are kept and a portion is missing. The data contain 20,000 or so clones, approximately 88% of them singletons. V gave up 7 bases and J gave up 6 bases; unmatched junction bases: 7. CDR1 is LNHDA and CDR2 is SQIVND in the germline V gene (reference sequence). The CDR3 totals 13 residues. Whole-study results and caveats: Higher CD4+ than CD8+ T-LGLL clonality might reflect small sample size.

Regarding this clone: Its cognate antigen is unknown.

The sequence was collected from a human donor in good health. Sequences were obtained from CD4+ T cells from blood buffy coats. This chain connects TRBV19 to TRBJ2-3; 7 nucleotides line up with TRBD1. CDR3 loop: CASMRQGADTQYF. The CDR3 DNA follows: TGTGCCAGTATGAGACAGGGCGCTGATACGCAGTATTTT.